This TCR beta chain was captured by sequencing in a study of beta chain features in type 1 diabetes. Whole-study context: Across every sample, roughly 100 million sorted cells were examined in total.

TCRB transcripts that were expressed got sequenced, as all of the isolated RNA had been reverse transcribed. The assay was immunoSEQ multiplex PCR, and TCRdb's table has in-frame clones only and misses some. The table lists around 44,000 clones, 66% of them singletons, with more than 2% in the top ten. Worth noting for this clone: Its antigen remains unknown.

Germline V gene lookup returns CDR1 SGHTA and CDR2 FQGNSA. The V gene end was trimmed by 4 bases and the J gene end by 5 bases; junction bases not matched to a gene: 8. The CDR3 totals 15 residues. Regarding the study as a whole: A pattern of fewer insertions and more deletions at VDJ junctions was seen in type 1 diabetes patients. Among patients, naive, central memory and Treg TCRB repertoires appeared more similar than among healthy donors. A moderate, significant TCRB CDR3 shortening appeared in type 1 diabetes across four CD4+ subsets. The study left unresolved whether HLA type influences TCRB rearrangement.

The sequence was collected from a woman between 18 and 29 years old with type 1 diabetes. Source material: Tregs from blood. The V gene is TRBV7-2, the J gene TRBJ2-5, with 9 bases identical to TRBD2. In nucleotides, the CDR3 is TGTGCCAGCAGCTCTAGGGGCGGGAGGGCTGAGACCCAGTACTTC. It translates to CASSSRGGRAETQYF. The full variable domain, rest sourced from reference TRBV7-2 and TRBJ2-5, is GAGVSQSPSNKVTEKGKDVELRCDPISGHTALYWYRQSLGQGLEFLIYFQGNSAPDKSGLPSDRFSAERTGGSVSTLTIQRTQQEDSAVYLCASSSRGGRAETQYFGPGTRLLVL.